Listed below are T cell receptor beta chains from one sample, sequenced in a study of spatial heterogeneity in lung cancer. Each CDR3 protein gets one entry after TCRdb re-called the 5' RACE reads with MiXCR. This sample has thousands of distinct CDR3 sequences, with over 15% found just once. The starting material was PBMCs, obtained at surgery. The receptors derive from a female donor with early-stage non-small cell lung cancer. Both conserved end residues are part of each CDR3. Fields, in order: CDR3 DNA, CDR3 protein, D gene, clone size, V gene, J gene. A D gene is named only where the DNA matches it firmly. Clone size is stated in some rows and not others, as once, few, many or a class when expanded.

CDR3nt: TGCGCCAGCAGCTTGCTCCCGGGATTCTACAATGAGCAGTTCTTC
CDR3aa: CASSLLPGFYNEQFF
d_gene: -
abundance: few
v_gene: TRBV5-1
j_gene: TRBJ2-1

CDR3nt: TGTGCCAGCAGTTCTTTGTGGGGTACGCAGTATTTT
CDR3aa: CASSSLWGTQYF
d_gene: -
abundance: once
v_gene: TRBV28
j_gene: TRBJ2-3

CDR3nt: TGCAGTGCCCCCGGACAGGGTTCCGATCAGCCCCAGCATTTT
CDR3aa: CSAPGQGSDQPQHF
d_gene: TRBD1
abundance: few
v_gene: TRBV20-1
j_gene: TRBJ1-5

CDR3nt: TGTGCCAGCAGTGGTGACAGGTTGAACACCGGGGAGCTGTTTTTT
CDR3aa: CASSGDRLNTGELFF
d_gene: -
abundance: -
v_gene: TRBV2
j_gene: TRBJ2-2

CDR3nt: TGTGCCAGCAGCTTTTCGACGTATCTCACTGAAGCTTTCTTT
CDR3aa: CASSFSTYLTEAFF
d_gene: -
abundance: medium-sized
v_gene: TRBV7-2
j_gene: TRBJ1-1

CDR3nt: TGTGCCAGCACCCCGGCGGGGGGCCGGCGGGATTTAGCGGAGCAGTTCTTC
CDR3aa: CASTPAGGRRDLAEQFF
d_gene: TRBD2
abundance: -
v_gene: TRBV5-4
j_gene: TRBJ2-1

CDR3nt: TGTGCCAGCAGCTTAGACGGGGAAGAGACCCAGTACTTC
CDR3aa: CASSLDGEETQYF
d_gene: -
abundance: -
v_gene: TRBV11-2
j_gene: TRBJ2-5

CDR3nt: TGTGCCAGCAGCCCCTTTGGGGGGGTTGGCACAGATACGCAGTATTTT
CDR3aa: CASSPFGGVGTDTQYF
d_gene: TRBD2
abundance: medium-sized
v_gene: TRBV7-2
j_gene: TRBJ2-3

CDR3nt: TGTGCCAGCAGTGTATCCGGGACCAAAGCTTTCTTT
CDR3aa: CASSVSGTKAFF
d_gene: -
abundance: many
v_gene: TRBV12-3/TRBV12-4
j_gene: TRBJ1-1

CDR3nt: TGTGCCAGCAGCCTTTTGGGGGGCGGTGAAGCTTTCTTT
CDR3aa: CASSLLGGGEAFF
d_gene: -
abundance: -
v_gene: TRBV6-5
j_gene: TRBJ1-1

CDR3nt: TGTGCCAGCGCCCCGGGGGCGGGGGACACTGAAGCTTTCTTT
CDR3aa: CASAPGAGDTEAFF
d_gene: -
abundance: -
v_gene: TRBV7-9
j_gene: TRBJ1-1

CDR3nt: TGTGCCAGCAGTCCTTGGGGGATAAGTAATCAGCCCCAGCATTTT
CDR3aa: CASSPWGISNQPQHF
d_gene: -
abundance: many
v_gene: TRBV12-3/TRBV12-4
j_gene: TRBJ1-5

CDR3nt: TGTGCCAGCTCACCACCCGGACTAGCGGGAGGCTACGAGCAGTACTTC
CDR3aa: CASSPPGLAGGYEQYF
d_gene: TRBD2
abundance: few
v_gene: TRBV18
j_gene: TRBJ2-7

CDR3nt: TGTGCCAGTAGTTCGGCAGGGGGCTACACTGAAGCTTTCTTT
CDR3aa: CASSSAGGYTEAFF
d_gene: TRBD1
abundance: -
v_gene: TRBV19
j_gene: TRBJ1-1

CDR3nt: TGTGCCAGCAGTTGGGGCGGGGGCTTCTACAATGAGCAGTTCTTC
CDR3aa: CASSWGGGFYNEQFF
d_gene: -
abundance: medium-sized
v_gene: TRBV27
j_gene: TRBJ2-1

CDR3nt: TGTGCCAGCACCCCGGCGGGCACCTACAATGAGCAGTTCTTC
CDR3aa: CASTPAGTYNEQFF
d_gene: -
abundance: medium-sized
v_gene: TRBV7-9
j_gene: TRBJ2-1

CDR3nt: TGTGCCAGCAGCCCCCGCGCGAGTGCGGGAGGTTACAATGAGCAGTTCTTC
CDR3aa: CASSPRASAGGYNEQFF
d_gene: TRBD2
abundance: medium-sized
v_gene: TRBV7-3
j_gene: TRBJ2-1

CDR3nt: -
CDR3aa: CATPEGGNPPGSCFF
d_gene: -
abundance: -
v_gene: TRBV23-1
j_gene: TRBJ2-2

CDR3nt: TGCGCCAGCAGCCCGGATGGGCGCGCCACTTATGGCTACACCTTC
CDR3aa: CASSPDGRATYGYTF
d_gene: -
abundance: few
v_gene: TRBV5-1
j_gene: TRBJ1-2

CDR3nt: TGCAGTGCTAACCCTTCCCAGGTCACTGAAGCTTTCTTT
CDR3aa: CSANPSQVTEAFF
d_gene: -
abundance: few
v_gene: TRBV20-1
j_gene: TRBJ1-1

CDR3nt: TGCGCCAGCAGCCCACCCGGACGAGGTAGACCGTTCGGGGAGCTGTTTTTT
CDR3aa: CASSPPGRGRPFGELFF
d_gene: -
abundance: few
v_gene: TRBV4-1
j_gene: TRBJ2-2

CDR3nt: TGTGCCAGCAGCGTAGGACCAGGGGGCGCCCACAATGAGCAGTTCTTC
CDR3aa: CASSVGPGGAHNEQFF
d_gene: TRBD1
abundance: medium-sized
v_gene: TRBV9
j_gene: TRBJ2-1

CDR3nt: TGTGCCAGCAGCTTACAGCGGTCCACAGATACGCAGTATTTT
CDR3aa: CASSLQRSTDTQYF
d_gene: -
abundance: many
v_gene: TRBV7-2
j_gene: TRBJ2-3

CDR3nt: TGTGCCTGGAGGGGGTCGTTGAGGATGGGTGAGCAGTTCTTC
CDR3aa: CAWRGSLRMGEQFF
d_gene: -
abundance: -
v_gene: TRBV30
j_gene: TRBJ2-1

CDR3nt: TGTGCCAGCACCCTAGAAGCCGGAACGAACACCGGGGAGCTGTTTTTT
CDR3aa: CASTLEAGTNTGELFF
d_gene: -
abundance: medium-sized
v_gene: TRBV11-1
j_gene: TRBJ2-2

CDR3nt: TGTGCCACCGGGGGGCGGGAGCAAGGTGAGCAGTACTTC
CDR3aa: CATGGREQGEQYF
d_gene: -
abundance: few
v_gene: TRBV10-3
j_gene: TRBJ2-7